This T cell receptor beta chain was obtained from a study of T cell responses to AZD1222 COVID-19 vaccine. In regard to this clone: What it binds is not known.

Analysis merged second doses at about 4 or about 12 weeks. Study-wide findings and caveats: Reports indicate that nearly half of spike-specific TCRs are directed at unmutated variant regions. No day 14 peak samples; only post-peak repertoires were characterized. Only a handful of AZD1222 recipients were seropositive at baseline.

Libraries were prepared by immunoSEQ multiplex PCR; TCRdb keeps only in-frame clonotypes and omits some of them. The table includes 150,000 to 200,000 clones, just over 90% detected once. This sequence originates from an adult who received the AZD1222 COVID-19 vaccine. Sequenced here: peripheral blood, sampled 28 days after the second AZD1222 dose.

This CDR3 is CASSLWVGTGERDGNQPQHF. The CDR3 nucleotides are TGTGCCAGCAGTTTATGGGTTGGGACAGGGGAGAGGGATGGCAATCAGCCCCAGCATTTT. The chain recombines TRBV28 with TRBJ1-5; TRBD1 agrees at 10 bases. The CDR3 is 20 amino acids. V shed 0 bases and J 2 bases; nucleotides not matched to a gene: 13. Germline assignment: CDR1 MDHEN and CDR2 SYDVKM. The full variable domain, rest sourced from reference TRBV28 and TRBJ1-5, is DVKVTQSSRYLVKRTGEKVFLECVQDMDHENMFWYRQDPGLGLRLIYFSYDVKMKEKGDIPEGYSVSREKKERFSLILESASTNQTSMYLCASSLWVGTGERDGNQPQHFGDGTRLSIL.